The 23 T cell receptor beta chains below all came from one sample that was sequenced in a study of STAT5B mutations in CD4+ large granular lymphocyte leukemia. The repertoire was sequenced with immunoSEQ multiplex PCR; TCRdb's copy has only in-frame clones and lacks some. The sample lists roughly 29,000 clones, roughly 75% occurring once. The sample comprised CD4+ T cells from blood buffy coats. The source is a human donor in good health.

This chain uses TRBV7-8 with TRBJ1-5, with D possibly TRBD1 on 5 matching bases. CDR1 is SGHVS and CDR2 is FQNEAQ in the germline V gene. V gave up 5 bases and J gave up 0 bases, with 14 bases separating them. This CDR3 is built from 16 residues. The CDR3 nucleotides read TGTGCCAGCAGCGCACGCCCGGGGGGTAGCAATCAGCCCCAGCATTTT. Encoded protein: CASSARPGGSNQPQHF.

In nucleotides, the CDR3 is TGTGCCAGTAGGGGGACAGGATTGAATCAGCCCCAGCATTTT. Translation gives CASRGTGLNQPQHF. This chain joins TRBV19 and TRBJ1-5, with 8 bases identical to TRBD1. The V and J ends lost 6 bases and 4 bases, in that order; junction bases with no gene match: 5. CDR3 length equals 14 residues. The V gene's germline CDR1 is LNHDA and CDR2 SQIVND (reference sequence). The full variable domain, in which reference TRBV19 and TRBJ1-5 provide the parts outside the CDR3, is DGGITQSPKYLFRKEGQNVTLSCEQNLNHDAMYWYRQDPGQGLRLIYYSQIVNDFQKGDIAEGYSVSREKKESFPLTVTSAQKNPTAFYLCASRGTGLNQPQHFGDGTRLSIL.

This clone has only one observation. V usage is TRBV18 and J usage is TRBJ2-7; 11 bases match TRBD1. The CDR3 has 15 amino acids. The V and J ends lost 6 bases and 3 bases, in that order; junction bases with no gene match: 7. Germline loops: CDR1 KGHSH, CDR2 LQKENI. This CDR3 reads CASSTRDRGYYEQYF. CDR3 DNA: TGTGCCAGCTCGACCAGGGACAGGGGGTACTACGAGCAGTACTTC.

This clone was counted between two and nine times. The chain has TRBV30 and TRBJ2-7, with D possibly matching TRBD1 (6 bases). CDR1 is GTSNPN, CDR2 SVGIG, per germline (reference sequence). The CDR3 spans 15 residues. V lost 3 bases and J lost 9, with 24 bases in between. CDR3 DNA sequence: TGTGCCTGGAGCTTCGGAACAGGGCTGACGTTAGGGCAGTACTTC. Its translation: CAWSFGTGLTLGQYF.

This clone was picked up a small number of times. This chain connects TRBV14 to TRBJ2-7, with D possibly matching TRBD1 (5 bases). The V gene lost 5 bases and the J gene lost 7 bases, with 18 bases spanning the gap. Looked up from germline, CDR1 is SGHDN and CDR2 is FVKESK. The CDR3 extends over 14 amino acids. The CDR3 DNA is TGTGCCAGCAGCTCCGGCAAGGGGTTGGATGAGCAGTACTTC. Protein sequence: CASSSGKGLDEQYF.

As DNA, the CDR3 is TGTGCCAGTAGCAACCCACCCGGGACCCAGTACTTC. Its protein product is CASSNPPGTQYF. The V call is TRBV19, the J call TRBJ2-5, with D unclear. The ends were cut back, 6 bases at V and 7 bases at J, with 12 bases in the middle. The CDR3 spans 12 residues. In germline, CDR1 is LNHDA, CDR2 SQIVND (reference sequence). The whole variable domain, filled in from reference TRBV19 and TRBJ2-5, reads DGGITQSPKYLFRKEGQNVTLSCEQNLNHDAMYWYRQDPGQGLRLIYYSQIVNDFQKGDIAEGYSVSREKKESFPLTVTSAQKNPTAFYLCASSNPPGTQYFGPGTRLLVL.

This clone was observed a single time. This chain links TRBV19 with TRBJ1-2, with 7 bases aligning to TRBD1. With V trimmed by 7 bases and J by 1 base, 3 bases remained unmatched. The CDR3 runs to 13 residues. Germline V gives CDR1 LNHDA, CDR2 SQIVND (reference sequence). The CDR3 coding sequence is TGTGCCAGTAACCGGGACAGTAACTATGGCTACACCTTC. Its protein is CASNRDSNYGYTF.

The chain uses TRBV7-3 and TRBJ2-3, with D perhaps TRBD2 (5 bases). With 5 bases removed from V and 4 bases from J, the gap between germline ends came to 13 bases. CDR3 length: 14 residues. In germline, CDR1 is SGHTA, CDR2 FQGTGA. The CDR3 is CASSLSAGADTQYF. CDR3 bases: TGTGCCAGCAGCCTTTCGGCCGGGGCAGATACGCAGTATTTT.

The V and J genes are TRBV7-9 and TRBJ1-2; the D is unclear. V lost 5 bases and J lost 6, with 13 bases in between. CDR1 and CDR2 (germline): SEHNR, FQNEAQ (reference sequence). The CDR3 consists of 13 residues. For the CDR3, the DNA is TGTGCCAGCAGCGCAAGAGAAGTGGATGGCTACACCTTC. Translated: CASSAREVDGYTF.

This chain links TRBV14 with TRBJ2-5; 9 bases agree with TRBD1. Germline CDR1 is SGHDN and CDR2 is FVKESK. J was trimmed by 12 bases and V by 1 base; bases with no gene match: 6. There are 13 residues in the CDR3. CDR3 in DNA: TGTGCCAGCAGCCAAGGTGGATGGGACAGGGAGTACTTC. Translation gives CASSQGGWDREYF.

The chain has TRBV5-4 and TRBJ2-1; maybe TRBD1 (5 bases). Germline values: CDR1 SGHNT, CDR2 YYREEE (reference sequence). The V end lost 0 bases, the J end lost 9 bases, and 10 bases lay between the germline ends. The CDR3 runs 13 residues. In nucleotides, the CDR3 is TGTGCCAGCAGCTTGGGGGGCCGGACTGAGCAGTTCTTC. Its protein is CASSLGGRTEQFF.

Points on this clone: A junction boundary mismatches the germline segment, possibly from a read error. This rearrangement joins TRBV20-1 to TRBJ2-3; D may be TRBD1 or TRBD2 (7 bases each). The CDR3 has 11 residues. The germline CDR1 and CDR2 sequences are DFQATT and SNEGSKA (reference sequence). In DNA, the CDR3 is TGCAGTGCTAGAGTGGGGACTACAGGGGCCTTT. Its protein product is CSARVGTTGAF.

The chain recombines TRBV27 with TRBJ2-4, with 7 bases lining up with TRBD1. The J segment lost 2 bases and the V segment lost 5 bases, leaving 6 bases of the junction unmatched. CDR3 length equals 15 residues. Germline CDR1 is MNHEY and CDR2 is SMNVEV (reference sequence). In DNA, the CDR3 is TGTGCCAGCAGTCAGGCAGGGGGTACCAAAAACATTCAGTACTTC. Protein sequence: CASSQAGGTKNIQYF.

This clone was counted only a few times. V usage is TRBV4-1 and J usage is TRBJ2-1; 15 bases fit TRBD2. J gave up 7 bases and V 4 bases, and 5 bases lay outside the gene matches. CDR3 length: 16 residues. Germline CDR1 and CDR2: MGHRA and YSYEKL. DNA of the CDR3: TGCGCCAGCAGCCCTGGGACTAGCGGGAGGAGGAATGAGCAGTTCTTC. Its protein is CASSPGTSGRRNEQFF.

The chain employs TRBV19 and TRBJ2-1; perhaps TRBD1 as D (5 bases). Germline-derived CDR1 and CDR2 are LNHDA and SQIVND (reference sequence). V was trimmed by 0 bases and J by 8 bases, leaving 8 bases between them. The CDR3 sequence is 13 residues long. The CDR3 sequence: CASSIDQGDEQFF. In DNA form, the CDR3 reads TGTGCCAGTAGTATAGATCAAGGGGATGAGCAGTTCTTC.

V gene TRBV4-3 combines with J gene TRBJ2-1; TRBD2 agrees at 10 bases. Looked up from germline, CDR1 is LGHNA and CDR2 is YSLEER. V trimming: 3 bases; J trimming: 10 bases; junction bases outside the gene matches: 9. The CDR3 length is 15 residues. This chain's CDR3 is CASSQTSGPSEEQFF. The CDR3, as DNA: TGCGCCAGCAGCCAGACTAGCGGGCCTTCGGAGGAGCAGTTCTTC.

The chain couples TRBV30 to TRBJ2-2, with 13 bases matching TRBD2. This CDR3 is 16 amino acids long. V was clipped by 0 bases and J by 8 bases; unmatched bases: 6. In germline, CDR1 is GTSNPN, CDR2 SVGIG (reference sequence). CDR3 residues: CAWSVLAGGPGGELFF. The CDR3 bases are TGTGCCTGGAGTGTACTAGCGGGAGGGCCAGGTGGGGAGCTGTTTTTT.

V usage is TRBV19 and J usage is TRBJ2-1; D may be TRBD2 (5 bases). Between the trimmed V and J ends, which lost 3 bases and 8 bases, there was a span of 14 bases. The CDR3 loop spans 14 amino acids. In germline, CDR1 is LNHDA, CDR2 SQIVND (reference sequence). The CDR3 DNA reads TGTGCCAGTAGTATTTATTCAGGACTTGATGAGCAGTTCTTC. This sequence encodes CASSIYSGLDEQFF.

This rearrangement joins TRBV20-1 to TRBJ2-1; D perhaps matches TRBD1 (5 bases). Trimming removed 6 bases from V and 8 bases from J, with 11 bases in between. CDR1 is DFQATT, CDR2 SNEGSKA, per germline (reference sequence). CDR3 length: 11 residues. The CDR3 loop is CSAQGIDEQFF. CDR3 in DNA: TGCAGTGCCCAGGGTATAGATGAGCAGTTCTTC.

The rearrangement uses TRBV5-6 and TRBJ2-7, with D possibly being TRBD2 (6 bases). The CDR3 contains 15 residues. V was shortened by 1 base and J by 1 base, with 12 bases between the two germline ends. CDR1 and CDR2 from the germline V gene are SGHDT and YYEEEE. CDR3 DNA sequence: TGTGCCAGCAGCTTGAGGACTACCTGGTCCTACGAGCAGTACTTC. It is translated as CASSLRTTWSYEQYF.

The chain carries TRBV10-3 and TRBJ2-6; D uncertain. V lost 10 bases and J lost 1, with 8 bases in between. Germline lookup yields CDR1 ENHRY and CDR2 SYGVKD. There are 13 residues in the CDR3. CDR3 nucleotides: TGTGCCACCTGGAGATCTGGGGCCAACGTCCTGACTTTC. Amino acid sequence: CATWRSGANVLTF.

This chain links TRBV4-2 with TRBJ2-5; TRBD2 agrees at 12 bases. This CDR3 contains 20 residues. CDR1 is LGHNA and CDR2 is YNFKEQ in the germline V gene. V trimming: 0 bases; J trimming: 2 bases; junction bases outside the gene matches: 13. CDR3 loop: CASSQDFRLAGGSRQETQYF. CDR3 nucleotide sequence: TGTGCCAGCAGCCAAGATTTTAGGCTAGCGGGAGGGAGTCGGCAAGAGACCCAGTACTTC.

The chain employs TRBV29-1 and TRBJ2-7; 7 bases match TRBD2. The CDR3 covers 13 residues. Trimming took 5 bases from V and 4 from J; bases not matched to a gene: 8. Germline assignment: CDR1 SQVTM and CDR2 ANQGSEA. This CDR3 is CSVRAGLKYEQYF. The CDR3 bases are TGCAGCGTTAGAGCGGGATTGAAGTACGAGCAGTACTTC.